The T cell receptor beta chain under discussion was sequenced for a study of T cell clusters in autoimmune cytopenias. Multiplex touch-down PCR amplified TRB using TRB-A and TRB-B pools in one tube. TCRdb reanalyzed the multiplex PCR reads, giving one entry per CDR3 protein sequence and no DNA. This sample lists some 7,400 distinct CDR3 sequences; its ten largest clones have more than 20%. TRB amplification used 250 ng of peripheral blood genomic DNA. CDR1 SGHTA and CDR2 FQGNSA come from the germline V gene. CDR3 length equals 12 residues. The sample was also reused in another study, on T cell repertoires in aging, cancer and after chemotherapy.

This receptor was identified in a human donor in good health. Specimen: peripheral blood. The chain recombines TRBV7-2 with TRBJ2-3. The CDR3 reads CASPSLTDTQYF.